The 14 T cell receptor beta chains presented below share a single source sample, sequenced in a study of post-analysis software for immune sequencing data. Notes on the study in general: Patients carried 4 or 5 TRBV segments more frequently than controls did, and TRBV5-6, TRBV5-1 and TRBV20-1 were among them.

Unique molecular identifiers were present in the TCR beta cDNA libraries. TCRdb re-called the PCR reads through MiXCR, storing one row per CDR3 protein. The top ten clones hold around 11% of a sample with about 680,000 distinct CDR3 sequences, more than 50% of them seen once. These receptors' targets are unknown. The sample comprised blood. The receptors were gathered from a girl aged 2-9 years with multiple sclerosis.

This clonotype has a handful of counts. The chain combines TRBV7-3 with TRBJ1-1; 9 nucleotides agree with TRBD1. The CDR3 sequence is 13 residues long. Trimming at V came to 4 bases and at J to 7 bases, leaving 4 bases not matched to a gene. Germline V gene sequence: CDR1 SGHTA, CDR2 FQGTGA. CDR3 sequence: CASSSGTGIEAFF. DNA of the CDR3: TGTGCCAGCAGCTCCGGGACAGGGATTGAAGCTTTCTTT. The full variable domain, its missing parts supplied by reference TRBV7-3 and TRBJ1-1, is GAGVSQTPSNKVTEKGKYVELRCDPISGHTALYWYRQSLGQGPEFLIYFQGTGAADDSGLPNDRFFAVRPEGSVSTLKIQRTERGDSAVYLCASSSGTGIEAFFGQGTRLTVV.

The CDR3 coding sequence is TGTGCCAGCAGCCTCAAGATGGGAGGGCGGGCTGAGACCCAGTACTTC. Translation gives CASSLKMGGRAETQYF. The chain joins TRBV3-1 to TRBJ2-7; 7 nucleotides agree with TRBD2. The tail of the sequence fits TRBJ2-5 better, so the J call may be wrong. Germline V CDR1 and CDR2: LGHDT, YNNKEL (reference sequence). The CDR3 spans 16 residues.

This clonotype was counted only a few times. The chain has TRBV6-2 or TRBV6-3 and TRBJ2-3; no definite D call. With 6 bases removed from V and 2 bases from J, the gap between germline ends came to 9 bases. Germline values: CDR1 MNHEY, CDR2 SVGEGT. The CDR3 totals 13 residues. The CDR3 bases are TGTGCCAGCAGGCTACTAACCACAGATACGCAGTATTTT. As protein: CASRLLTTDTQYF.

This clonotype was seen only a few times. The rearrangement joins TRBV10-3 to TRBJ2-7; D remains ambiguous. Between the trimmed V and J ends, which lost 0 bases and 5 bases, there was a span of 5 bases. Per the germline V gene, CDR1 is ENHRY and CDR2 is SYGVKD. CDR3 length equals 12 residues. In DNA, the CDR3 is TGTGCCATCAGTGAGTCAGTAGACGAGCAGTACTTC. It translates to CAISESVDEQYF.

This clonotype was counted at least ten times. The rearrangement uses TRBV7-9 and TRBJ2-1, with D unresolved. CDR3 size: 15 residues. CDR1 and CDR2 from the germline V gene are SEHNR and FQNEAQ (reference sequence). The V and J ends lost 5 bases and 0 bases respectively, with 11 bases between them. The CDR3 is CASSLAASSYNEQFF. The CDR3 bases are TGTGCCAGCAGCCTCGCAGCGAGCTCCTACAATGAGCAGTTCTTC.

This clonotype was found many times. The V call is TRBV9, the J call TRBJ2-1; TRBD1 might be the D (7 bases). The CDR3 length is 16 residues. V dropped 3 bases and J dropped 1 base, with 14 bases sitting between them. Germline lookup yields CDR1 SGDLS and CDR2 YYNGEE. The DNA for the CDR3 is TGTGCCAGCAGCGAACAGGGGAGGCTGTCCTACAATGAGCAGTTCTTC. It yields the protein CASSEQGRLSYNEQFF.

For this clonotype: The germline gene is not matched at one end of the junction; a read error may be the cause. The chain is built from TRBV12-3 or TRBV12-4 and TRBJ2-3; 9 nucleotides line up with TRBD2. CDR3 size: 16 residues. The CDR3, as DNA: TGTGCCAGCAGCCCGATAGCGGGAGTAGGTTTCGATACACAGTATTTT. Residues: CASSPIAGVGFDTQYF.

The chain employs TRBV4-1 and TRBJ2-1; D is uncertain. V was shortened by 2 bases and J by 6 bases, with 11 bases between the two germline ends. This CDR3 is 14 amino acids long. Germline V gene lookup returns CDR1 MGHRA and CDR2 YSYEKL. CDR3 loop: CASSQTSDPNEQFF. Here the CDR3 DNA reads TGCGCCAGCAGCCAAACTTCGGACCCCAATGAGCAGTTCTTC.

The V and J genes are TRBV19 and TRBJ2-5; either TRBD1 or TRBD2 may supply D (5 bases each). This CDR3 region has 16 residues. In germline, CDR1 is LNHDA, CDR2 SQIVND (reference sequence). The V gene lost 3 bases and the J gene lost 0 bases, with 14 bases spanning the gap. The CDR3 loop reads CASSIPGPLYQETQYF. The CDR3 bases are TGTGCCAGTAGTATCCCGGGACCCCTGTACCAAGAGACCCAGTACTTC.

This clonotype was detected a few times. CDR3 nucleotides: TGTGCCAGCAGCTCCCGGGACAGCACAGGAGTGGAGGAGCAGTTCTTC. Protein: CASSSRDSTGVEEQFF. The gene calls are TRBV11-3 and TRBJ2-1, with 7 positions matching TRBD1. V gave up 4 bases and J gave up 10 bases; unmatched junction bases: 16. The CDR3 is made up of 16 amino acids. Germline V gene data show CDR1 as SGHNT and CDR2 as YENEEA.

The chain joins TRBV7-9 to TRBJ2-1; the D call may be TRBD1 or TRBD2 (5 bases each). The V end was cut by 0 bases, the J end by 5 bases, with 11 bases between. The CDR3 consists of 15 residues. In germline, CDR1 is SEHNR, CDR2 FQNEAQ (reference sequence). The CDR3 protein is CASSLAPPGHNEQFF. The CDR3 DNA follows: TGTGCCAGCAGCTTAGCTCCCCCGGGGCACAATGAGCAGTTCTTC.

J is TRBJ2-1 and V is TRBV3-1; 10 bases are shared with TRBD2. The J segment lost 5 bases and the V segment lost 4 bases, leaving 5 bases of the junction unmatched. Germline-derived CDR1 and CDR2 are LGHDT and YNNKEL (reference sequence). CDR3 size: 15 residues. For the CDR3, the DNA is TGTGCCAGCAGCCTTACTAGCGGGGCAGACAATGAGCAGTTCTTC. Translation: CASSLTSGADNEQFF.

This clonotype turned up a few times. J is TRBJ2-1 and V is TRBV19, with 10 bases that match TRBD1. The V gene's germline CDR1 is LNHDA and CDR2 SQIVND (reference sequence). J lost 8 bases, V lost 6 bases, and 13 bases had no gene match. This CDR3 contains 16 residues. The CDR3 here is CASRSVWGQGSDEQFF. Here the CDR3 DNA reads TGTGCCAGTAGGTCCGTATGGGGACAGGGGTCCGATGAGCAGTTCTTC.

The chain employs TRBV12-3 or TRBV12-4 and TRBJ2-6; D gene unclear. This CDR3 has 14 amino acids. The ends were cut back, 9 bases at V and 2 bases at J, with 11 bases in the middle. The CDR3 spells CASSRTAGANVLTF. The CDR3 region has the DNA TGTGCCAGTTCAAGGACGGCTGGGGCCAACGTCCTGACTTTC.